The rows below give T cell receptor beta chains drawn from one sample of a study of human T cells and chemical hapten exposure. TCRdb analysed the RACE reads with MiXCR anew, one entry per CDR3 protein. The sample yields approximately 71,000 distinct CDR3 sequences, approximately 12% seen once. The sample was whole blood, taken in connection with sensitization to the hapten diphenylcyclopropenone (DPC). The origin of the receptors is a woman aged 50 to 65 with alopecia areata. Some clones in this sample may be carry-over from other donors' samples. Both conserved end residues are part of each CDR3. Fields, in order: V gene, J gene, CDR3 protein.

v_gene: TRBV6-2/TRBV6-3; j_gene: TRBJ1-1; CDR3aa: CASSQPRTGDPHVWGTEAFF
v_gene: TRBV3-1; j_gene: TRBJ2-1; CDR3aa: CASSSTRTSGSYNEQFF
v_gene: TRBV10-2; j_gene: TRBJ2-2; CDR3aa: CASSGGRDDPGELFF
v_gene: TRBV12-3/TRBV12-4; j_gene: TRBJ1-1; CDR3aa: CASSPDGPEAFF
v_gene: TRBV7-9; j_gene: TRBJ2-5; CDR3aa: CASTPSGGQETQYF
v_gene: TRBV6-2/TRBV6-3; j_gene: TRBJ2-2; CDR3aa: CASGYRGQIAGELFF
v_gene: TRBV7-9; j_gene: TRBJ2-2; CDR3aa: CASSPPQGAPAGELFF
v_gene: TRBV6-2/TRBV6-3; j_gene: TRBJ2-5; CDR3aa: CASGQGEETQYF
v_gene: TRBV5-1; j_gene: TRBJ2-7; CDR3aa: CASSATDGGSYEQYF
v_gene: TRBV11-2; j_gene: TRBJ2-6; CDR3aa: CASRTFGGAKTSGANVLTF
v_gene: TRBV7-2; j_gene: TRBJ2-3; CDR3aa: CASSPWGSSTDTQYF
v_gene: TRBV29-1; j_gene: TRBJ1-1; CDR3aa: CSVSRQNTEAFF
v_gene: TRBV11-2; j_gene: TRBJ2-1; CDR3aa: CASPGTSGGRYNEQFF
v_gene: TRBV18; j_gene: TRBJ2-2; CDR3aa: CASSPPNTGELVF
v_gene: TRBV27; j_gene: TRBJ2-2; CDR3aa: CASSLSSATGELFF
v_gene: TRBV7-2; j_gene: TRBJ1-1; CDR3aa: CASSLTGDTEAFF
v_gene: TRBV12-3/TRBV12-4; j_gene: TRBJ2-3; CDR3aa: CASTRAGGISTDTQYF
v_gene: TRBV28; j_gene: TRBJ2-3; CDR3aa: CATLGGLLDFLTDTQYF
v_gene: TRBV3-1; j_gene: TRBJ1-6; CDR3aa: CASNDRGASPLHF
v_gene: TRBV3-1; j_gene: TRBJ2-5; CDR3aa: CASSQGIRNLGETQYF
v_gene: TRBV27; j_gene: TRBJ2-3; CDR3aa: CASTLAGALADTQYF
v_gene: TRBV29-1; j_gene: TRBJ2-3; CDR3aa: CSSGGLGRDTQYF